The 7 T cell receptor beta chains below all came from one sample that was sequenced in a study of OX40 agonist ivuxolimab in advanced cancers. Here immunoSEQ multiplex PCR was the method, and the copy in TCRdb shows in-frame clones only, minus some. The sample includes about 120,000 clones, roughly nine tenths of them seen just once. Sequenced material: CD4+ or CD8+ T cells sorted from blood, taken in a trial of the OX40 agonist ivuxolimab. The receptors derive from an adult with an advanced solid tumor such as melanoma, head and neck, liver or kidney cancer.

V is TRBV28 and J is TRBJ1-2, with D possibly matching TRBD1 (6 bases). The germline gives CDR1 MDHEN, CDR2 SYDVKM. The CDR3 has 16 residues. Trimming shortened V by 7 bases and J by 4 bases, and 22 bases separated the two germline ends. The CDR3 DNA reads TGTGCCAGCACCTTACTTGATGGGGGGCGCTCCTATGGCTACACCTTC. Encoded protein: CASTLLDGGRSYGYTF.

The chain recombines TRBV21-1 with TRBJ1-2. TRBV21-1 is listed as a pseudogene. The CDR3 is made up of 13 amino acids. For the CDR3, the DNA is TGTGCCAGCAGCATATCCGGGATTCATGGCTACACCTTC. Amino acids: CASSISGIHGYTF.

The genes are TRBV6-6 and TRBJ1-1; TRBD1 is a possible D gene (6 bases). The germline gives CDR1 MNHNY, CDR2 SVGAGI (reference sequence). The CDR3 totals 13 residues. V was shortened by 8 bases and J by 1 base, with 11 bases between the two germline ends. The CDR3 DNA reads as TGTGCCAGCTCGGGACACACGAACACTGAAGCTTTCTTT. The encoded protein is CASSGHTNTEAFF.

The J gene is TRBJ1-6, the V gene TRBV4-3; D remains ambiguous. The CDR3 is 19 residues long. V lost 0 bases, J lost 5 bases, and 20 bases lay in between. The germline V gene encodes CDR1 LGHNA and CDR2 YSLEER. The CDR3 reads CASSQESIQEQTNNSPLHF. The CDR3 nucleotides read TGCGCCAGCAGCCAAGAGAGTATCCAAGAGCAGACGAATAATTCACCCCTCCACTTT.

V and J are TRBV7-2 and TRBJ2-7, with D tentatively TRBD1 or TRBD2 (5 bases each). V was clipped by 5 bases and J by 5 bases, with 22 bases between them. Germline V gene sequence: CDR1 SGHTA, CDR2 FQGNSA. The CDR3 runs 16 residues. CDR3 residues: CASSERRLLGVDEQYF. The DNA of the CDR3 is TGTGCCAGCAGCGAGCGCAGGTTACTAGGGGTCGACGAGCAGTACTTC.

This clone was counted a few times. The chain employs TRBV30 and TRBJ1-6, with 8 bases matching TRBD1. The CDR3 runs to 14 residues. V lost 2 bases to trimming and J lost 8 bases; unmatched junction nucleotides: 5. Germline CDR1 reads GTSNPN; CDR2 reads SVGIG (reference sequence). CDR3 in DNA: TGTGCCTGGAGTTTACAGGGGGGTCATTCACCCCTCCACTTT. This sequence encodes CAWSLQGGHSPLHF. Full variable domain (missing parts from reference TRBV30 and TRBJ1-6): SQTIHQWPATLVQPVGSPLSLECTVEGTSNPNLYWYRQAAGRGLQLLFYSVGIGQISSEVPQNLSASRPQDRQFILSSKKLLLSDSGFYLCAWSLQGGHSPLHFGNGTRLTVT.

CDR3 bases: TGTGCCAGCAGACCCGGGACAGCGAACACCGGGGAGCTGTTTTTT. Amino acids: CASRPGTANTGELFF. V is TRBV6-4 and J is TRBJ2-2, with TRBD1 matching 7 bases. The CDR3 length is 15 residues. After removal of 6 bases from V and 0 bases from J, the junction contained 4 bases not matched to a gene. In germline, CDR1 is MRHNA, CDR2 SNTAGT.